Sequencing of this T cell receptor beta chain was carried out in a study of T cell repertoires in cytomegalovirus infection. Across the study: CMV infection and matching HLA type were both indicated by public TCR beta signatures.

Broader study findings: Dominating the ex vivo response were TCR beta clonotypes that were CMV-specific and HLA-C-restricted. Totalled public TCR beta family frequency picked out people who carried CMV plus the relevant HLA.

Comment on this clonotype: Its specificity is unknown.

The CDR3 runs 12 residues. Germline V lookup: CDR1 DFQATT, CDR2 SNEGSKA (reference sequence). V shed 8 bases and J 11 bases; nucleotides not matched to a gene: 13. TCRdb re-called the reads through MiXCR, storing one row per CDR3 protein. The data show 200,000 to 250,000 distinct CDR3 sequences, approximately 24% seen once. The sequencing sample was made of CD8+ T cells from PBMCs. The chain combines TRBV20-1 with TRBJ1-1; the match to TRBD1 covers 8 bases. The clonotype was recovered from a human donor in good health (CMV status not recorded). Some clones in this sample may be carry-over from other donors' samples. The CDR3 region is CSPEGQGAMAFF. The CDR3 DNA follows: TGCAGTCCTGAGGGGCAGGGGGCGATGGCTTTCTTT.